Listed below are T cell receptor beta chains from one sample, sequenced in a study of T cell changes during pregnancy in multiple sclerosis. Data came from immunoSEQ multiplex PCR; TCRdb stores just in-frame clones and leaves some out. The data contain approximately 88,000 clones, 90% to 95% of them singletons. The source was peripheral blood, collected in the second trimester of pregnancy. The source of these receptors is a female donor with multiple sclerosis, enrolled in a pregnancy study. CDR3s include the opening cysteine and the closing phenylalanine or tryptophan. Each record gives: clone size, V gene, CDR3 length, D gene, J gene, CDR3 DNA, CDR3 protein. The D gene is left open where the match is weak. Clone size is stated in some rows and not others, as once, few, many or a class when expanded.

-	TRBV11-2	14	TRBD2	TRBJ2-5	TGTGCCAGCAGCTTTTGGGGGGGCCAAGAGACCCAGTACTTC	CASSFWGGQETQYF
once	TRBV14	12	-	TRBJ2-1	TGTGCCAGCAGCCGCGGACTTCTTGAGCAGTTCTTC	CASSRGLLEQFF
-	TRBV5-4	12	TRBD2	TRBJ2-3	TGTGCCAGCAGCGGGAGGGGAGATACGCAGTATTTT	CASSGRGDTQYF
-	TRBV7-3	17	-	TRBJ2-2	TGTGCCAGCAGCTTAACTAGCGGTCCGACCTTCACCGGGGAGCTGTTTTTT	CASSLTSGPTFTGELFF
once	TRBV5-1	15	TRBD1	TRBJ1-4	TGCGCCAGCAGCTTGGGGGACAGGTATAATGAAAAACTGTTTTTT	CASSLGDRYNEKLFF
-	TRBV19	15	-	TRBJ1-5	TGTGCCAGTAGTCTAGGACTACTTAGCAATCAGCCCCAGCATTTT	CASSLGLLSNQPQHF
-	TRBV19	13	-	TRBJ2-5	TGTGCCAGTAGTATTGGGGGCCCGGAGACCCAGTACTTC	CASSIGGPETQYF
-	TRBV4-3	14	-	TRBJ1-1	TGCGCCAGCAGCCAAGATGGGTCGGGCACTGAAGCTTTCTTT	CASSQDGSGTEAFF
-	TRBV28	14	-	TRBJ1-5	TGTGCCAGCAACTACAGGTCCAGGGGCCAGCCCCAGCATTTT	CASNYRSRGQPQHF
-	TRBV19	15	-	TRBJ1-1	TGTGCCAGTACCCCTTTCGGTTCCATGAACACTGAAGCTTTCTTT	CASTPFGSMNTEAFF
-	TRBV11-2	13	-	TRBJ2-7	TGTGCCAGCAGCGGAGACTATTCCTACGAGCAGTACTTC	CASSGDYSYEQYF
-	TRBV7-9	14	TRBD1	TRBJ1-5	TGTGCCAGCAGCCCTGGGACAGGCAATCAGCCCCAGCATTTT	CASSPGTGNQPQHF
-	TRBV27	15	TRBD2	TRBJ2-7	TGTGCCAGCAGTCTAGCGGGTAAAGTTACCTACGAGCAGTACTTC	CASSLAGKVTYEQYF
-	TRBV5-1	16	-	TRBJ2-4	TGCGCCAGCAGCCCGGGGACTCGGCAAGCCAAAAACATTCAGTACTTC	CASSPGTRQAKNIQYF
-	TRBV27	15	-	TRBJ2-7	TGTGCCAGCACCGCCAGCGCCAGGGACTTCTACGAGCAGTACTTC	CASTASARDFYEQYF
-	TRBV5-1	15	-	TRBJ2-1	TGCGCCACCGGTTTCGGGAGTTACTCCTACAATGAGCAGTTCTTC	CATGFGSYSYNEQFF
-	TRBV10-3	15	-	TRBJ2-7	TGTGCCATCAGTGAGGGCACAGCGGTGACCTACGAGCAGTACTTC	CAISEGTAVTYEQYF
once	TRBV28	17	TRBD1	TRBJ1-3	TGTGCCAGCAGTTTATTGGCCGGACAGGGCACCGGAAACACCATATATTTT	CASSLLAGQGTGNTIYF
-	TRBV11-2	16	-	TRBJ2-7	TGTGCCAGCAGCCTAGCTCCGCAGGGTAGAAACTACGAGCAGTACTTC	CASSLAPQGRNYEQYF
once	TRBV5-1	14	-	TRBJ2-2	TGCGCCAGCAGACCACAGGGAACAAGCGGGGAGCTGTTTTTT	CASRPQGTSGELFF
-	TRBV12-5	15	TRBD2	TRBJ2-1	TGTGCTAGTGGTCTTAGCGGGAGCTCCTACAATGAGCAGTTCTTC	CASGLSGSSYNEQFF
-	TRBV5-1	13	TRBD2	TRBJ2-7	TGCGCCAGCAGCTTGGGCGGGAGCCTCGAGCAGTACTTC	CASSLGGSLEQYF
-	TRBV4-1	15	TRBD1	TRBJ2-3	TGCGCCAGCAGCCACCTAAGACAGGGTACAGATACGCAGTATTTT	CASSHLRQGTDTQYF
-	TRBV5-4	15	-	TRBJ1-1	TGTGCCAGCAGCGTACAACAGGGAAGTACAACTGAAGCTTTCTTT	CASSVQQGSTTEAFF
once	TRBV28	15	TRBD1	TRBJ2-7	TGTGCCAGCAGTTCAGGTGGACAGGGGGCCGCCGAGCAGTACTTC	CASSSGGQGAAEQYF
-	TRBV21-1	12	-	TRBJ2-1	TGTGCCAGCAGCCCAGCGGGGAATGAGCAGTTCTTC	CASSPAGNEQFF
once	TRBV2	13	-	TRBJ1-4	TGTGCCAGCAAACTTGCAACTAATGAAAAACTGTTTTTT	CASKLATNEKLFF
-	TRBV28	11	-	TRBJ2-1	TGTGCCAGCAGGCAAGGGGGTGAGCAGTTCTTC	CASRQGGEQFF
-	TRBV6-5	14	-	TRBJ1-2	TGTGCCAGCAGTTACGGGGGGACTCCCAGTGGCTACACCTTC	CASSYGGTPSGYTF
once	TRBV7-9	15	TRBD2	TRBJ2-1	TGTGCCAGCAGCTCCTCAAGCGGGAGGCACGATGAGCAGTTCTTC	CASSSSSGRHDEQFF
once	TRBV19	14	TRBD2	TRBJ2-1	TGTGCCAGTAGTATCCTAGCGGGAGCAATTGAGCAGTTCTTC	CASSILAGAIEQFF
once	TRBV5-1	18	TRBD2	TRBJ2-3	TGCGCCAGCAGCTTGGTCATCTGGGTCAGGGAGGGAGCAGATACGCAGTATTTT	CASSLVIWVREGADTQYF
-	TRBV4-1	15	-	TRBJ2-5	TGCGCCAGCAGCCCGCTAGTCTTGGTCGCGGAGACCCAGTACTTC	CASSPLVLVAETQYF
-	TRBV27	15	TRBD1	TRBJ2-7	TGTGCCAGCAGAACCGCCCGGGACAGGGCCCACGAGCAGTACTTC	CASRTARDRAHEQYF
-	TRBV5-4	17	TRBD2	TRBJ2-5	TGTGCCAGCAGCCGGGAGCCGGGACTAAGTTCCCTGGAGACCCAGTACTTC	CASSREPGLSSLETQYF
-	TRBV18	17	TRBD2	TRBJ2-1	TGTGCCAGCTCACCTTGGACTAGCGGGAGCTCCTACAATGAGCAGTTCTTC	CASSPWTSGSSYNEQFF
-	TRBV2	15	TRBD2	TRBJ2-7	TGTGCCAGCAGTACGGGACTAGCGGGAGGAGAGGAGCAGTACTTC	CASSTGLAGGEEQYF
-	TRBV30	12	-	TRBJ2-5	TGTGCCTGGAGTCGTAATCAAGAGACCCAGTACTTC	CAWSRNQETQYF
-	TRBV11-2	16	TRBD1	TRBJ2-3	TGTGCCAGCAGCCAGGGGGTAAGGGGTAACACAGATACGCAGTATTTT	CASSQGVRGNTDTQYF
-	TRBV7-2	17	TRBD1	TRBJ2-2	TGTGCCAGCAGCTTAGCGGCTCAGGGGGCCGGAAGCGGGGAGCTGTTTTTT	CASSLAAQGAGSGELFF
-	TRBV9	14	TRBD2	TRBJ2-7	TGTGCCAGCAGCACGGGACTAGCGGCCTACGAGCAGTACTTC	CASSTGLAAYEQYF
-	TRBV27	13	TRBD1	TRBJ1-2	TGTGCCAGCAGTCCCGGGACAGGGTCTGGCTACACCTTC	CASSPGTGSGYTF
once	TRBV28	16	-	TRBJ1-5	TGTGCCAGCAGTTTATACGCAGGGAAGAGCAATCAGCCCCAGCATTTT	CASSLYAGKSNQPQHF
-	TRBV19	15	-	TRBJ2-1	TGTGCCAGTACTCCTCGGGGGCGGGAGATGGGTGAGCAGTTCTTC	CASTPRGREMGEQFF
-	TRBV13	12	TRBD1	TRBJ1-1	TGTGTCAGCAGCTTACGAGACAGGGTAGCTTTCTTT	CVSSLRDRVAFF
-	TRBV2	11	-	TRBJ2-7	TGTGCCAGCTCCTACTCCAACGAGCAGTACTTC	CASSYSNEQYF
-	TRBV7-3	14	TRBD2	TRBJ2-1	TGTGCCAGCAGCTTGGACAGCCGGGGGGGTGAGCAGTTCTTC	CASSLDSRGGEQFF
-	TRBV7-2	15	TRBD1	TRBJ2-1	TGTGCCAGCAGCTTAGGAGGTGCAGGGGGCAATGAGCAGTTCTTC	CASSLGGAGGNEQFF